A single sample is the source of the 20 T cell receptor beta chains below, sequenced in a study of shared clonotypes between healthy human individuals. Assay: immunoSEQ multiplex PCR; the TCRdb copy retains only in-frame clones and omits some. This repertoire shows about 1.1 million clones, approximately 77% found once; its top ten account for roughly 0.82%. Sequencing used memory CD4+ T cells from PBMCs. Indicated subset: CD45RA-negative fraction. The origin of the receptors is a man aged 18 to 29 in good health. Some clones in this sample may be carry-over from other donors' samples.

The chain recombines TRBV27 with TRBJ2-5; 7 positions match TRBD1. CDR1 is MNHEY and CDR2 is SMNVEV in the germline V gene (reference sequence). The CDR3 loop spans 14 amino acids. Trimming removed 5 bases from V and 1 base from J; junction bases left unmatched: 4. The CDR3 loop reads CASSQNRGQETQYF. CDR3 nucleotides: TGTGCCAGCAGTCAAAACAGGGGCCAAGAGACCCAGTACTTC.

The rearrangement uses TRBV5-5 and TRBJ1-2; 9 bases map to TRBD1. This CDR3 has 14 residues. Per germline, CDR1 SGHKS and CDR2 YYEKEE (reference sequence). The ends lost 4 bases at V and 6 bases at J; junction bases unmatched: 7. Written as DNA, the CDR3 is TGTGCCAGCAGCACAACCGGGACAGGGAATGGCTACACCTTC. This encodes CASSTTGTGNGYTF.

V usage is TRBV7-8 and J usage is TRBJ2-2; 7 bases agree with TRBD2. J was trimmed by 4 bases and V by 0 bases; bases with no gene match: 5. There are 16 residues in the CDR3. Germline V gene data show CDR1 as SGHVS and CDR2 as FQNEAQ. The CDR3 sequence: CASSLAGGRVTGELFF. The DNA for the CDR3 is TGTGCCAGCAGCTTAGCGGGCGGGAGAGTCACCGGGGAGCTGTTTTTT.

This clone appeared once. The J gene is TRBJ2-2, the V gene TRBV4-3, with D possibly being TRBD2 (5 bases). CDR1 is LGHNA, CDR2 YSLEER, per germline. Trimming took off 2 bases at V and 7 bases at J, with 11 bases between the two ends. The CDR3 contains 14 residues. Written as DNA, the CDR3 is TGCGCCAGCAGCCAATTTACCCGGGGCGGGGAGCTGTTTTTT. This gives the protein CASSQFTRGGELFF.

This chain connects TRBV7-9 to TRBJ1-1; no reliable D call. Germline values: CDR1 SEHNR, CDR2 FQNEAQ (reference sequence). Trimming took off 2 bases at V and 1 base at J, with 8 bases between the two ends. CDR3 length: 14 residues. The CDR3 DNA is TGTGCCAGCAGCTTAAGAGAGGGGAACACTGAAGCTTTCTTT. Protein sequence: CASSLREGNTEAFF.

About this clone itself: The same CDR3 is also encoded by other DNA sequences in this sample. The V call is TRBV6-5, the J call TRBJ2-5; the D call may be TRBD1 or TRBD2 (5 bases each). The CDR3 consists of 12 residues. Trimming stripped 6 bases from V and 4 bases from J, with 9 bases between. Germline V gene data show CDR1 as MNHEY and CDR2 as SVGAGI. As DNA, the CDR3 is TGTGCCAGCAGCTCTGGGGGAGAGACCCAGTACTTC. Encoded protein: CASSSGGETQYF.

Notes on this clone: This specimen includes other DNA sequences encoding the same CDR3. The CDR3 DNA reads TGTGCCAGCAGCCGGGGACAGGGTGAGACCCAGTACTTC. It encodes CASSRGQGETQYF. J is TRBJ2-5 and V is TRBV7-3, with 9 bases matching TRBD1. The V gene end was trimmed by 5 bases and the J gene end by 5 bases; junction bases not matched to a gene: 3. This CDR3 has 13 residues. Germline V gene data show CDR1 as SGHTA and CDR2 as FQGTGA.

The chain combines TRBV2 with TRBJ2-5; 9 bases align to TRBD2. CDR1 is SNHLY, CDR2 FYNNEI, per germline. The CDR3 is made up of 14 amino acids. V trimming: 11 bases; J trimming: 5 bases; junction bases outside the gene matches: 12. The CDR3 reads CAEGGSGRLETQYF. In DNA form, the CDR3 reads TGTGCCGAGGGGGGTAGCGGGAGATTGGAGACCCAGTACTTC.

The CDR3 nucleotides read TGTGCCAGCAGCCATGGCCCTCTCTCCTACAATGAGCAGTTCTTC. Its protein is CASSHGPLSYNEQFF. This sequence joins TRBV14 and TRBJ2-1; D remains unclear. Germline V gives CDR1 SGHDN, CDR2 FVKESK. The CDR3 sequence is 15 residues long. Deletions cut 3 bases from V and 0 bases from J, with 9 bases between.

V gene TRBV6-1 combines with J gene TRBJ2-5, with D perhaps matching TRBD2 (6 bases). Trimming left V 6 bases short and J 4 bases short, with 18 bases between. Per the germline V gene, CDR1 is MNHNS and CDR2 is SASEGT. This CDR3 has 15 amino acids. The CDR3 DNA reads TGTGCCAGCAGAGGGAGGAACAGGAGGCGAGAGACCCAGTACTTC. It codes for CASRGRNRRRETQYF.

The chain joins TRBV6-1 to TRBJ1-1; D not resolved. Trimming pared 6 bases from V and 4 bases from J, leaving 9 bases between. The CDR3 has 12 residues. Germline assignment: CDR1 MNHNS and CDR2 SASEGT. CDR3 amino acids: CASRYLSTEAFF. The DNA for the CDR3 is TGTGCCAGCAGATACTTAAGCACTGAAGCTTTCTTT.

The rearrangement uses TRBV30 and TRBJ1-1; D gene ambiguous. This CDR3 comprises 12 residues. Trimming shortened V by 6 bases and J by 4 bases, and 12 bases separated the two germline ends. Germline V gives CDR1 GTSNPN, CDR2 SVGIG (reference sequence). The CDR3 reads CACHTRTTEAFF. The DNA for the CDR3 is TGTGCCTGTCACACCCGAACCACTGAAGCTTTCTTT.

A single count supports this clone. CDR3 nucleotides: TGTGCCAGTAGTATAAGGGGGCAGGGCCAGAACACTGAAGCTTTCTTT. The encoded protein is CASSIRGQGQNTEAFF. This chain uses TRBV19 with TRBJ1-1, with 7 bases identical to TRBD1. Trimming removed 2 bases from V and 1 base from J; junction bases left unmatched: 7. The germline CDR1 and CDR2 sequences are LNHDA and SQIVND (reference sequence). CDR3 length: 16 amino acids.

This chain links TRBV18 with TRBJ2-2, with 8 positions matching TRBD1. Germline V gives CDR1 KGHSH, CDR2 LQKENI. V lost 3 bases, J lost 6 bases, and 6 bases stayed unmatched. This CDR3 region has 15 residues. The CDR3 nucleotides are TGTGCCAGCTCACCCCCCGAGACAGGGGCCGGGGAGCTGTTTTTT. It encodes CASSPPETGAGELFF.

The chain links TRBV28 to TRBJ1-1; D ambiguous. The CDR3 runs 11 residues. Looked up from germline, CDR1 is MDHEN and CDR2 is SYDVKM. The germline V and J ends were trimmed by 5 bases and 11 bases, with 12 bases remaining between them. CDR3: CASSLGGPAFF. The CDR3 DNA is TGTGCCAGCAGTCTAGGAGGACCGGCTTTCTTT.

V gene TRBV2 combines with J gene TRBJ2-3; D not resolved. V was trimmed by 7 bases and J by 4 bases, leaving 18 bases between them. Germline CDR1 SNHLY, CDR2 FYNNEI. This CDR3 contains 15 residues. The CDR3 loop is CASTNVLTKADTQYF. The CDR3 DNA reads TGTGCCAGCACCAACGTACTTACCAAGGCAGATACGCAGTATTTT.

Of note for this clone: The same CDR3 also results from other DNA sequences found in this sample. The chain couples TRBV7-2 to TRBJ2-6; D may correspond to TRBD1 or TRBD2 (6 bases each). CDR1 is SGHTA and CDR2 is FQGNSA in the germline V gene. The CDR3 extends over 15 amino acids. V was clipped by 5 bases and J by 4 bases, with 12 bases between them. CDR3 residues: CASSRGGSGANVLTF. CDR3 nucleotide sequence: TGTGCCAGCAGCAGAGGGGGGTCCGGGGCCAACGTCCTGACTTTC.

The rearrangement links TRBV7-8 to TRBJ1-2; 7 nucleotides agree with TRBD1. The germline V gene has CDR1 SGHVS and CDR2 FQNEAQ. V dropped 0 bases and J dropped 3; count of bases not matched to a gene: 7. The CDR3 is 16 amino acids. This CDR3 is CASSLAHRGDYYGYTF. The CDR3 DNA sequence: TGTGCCAGCAGCTTAGCCCACAGGGGCGACTACTATGGCTACACCTTC.

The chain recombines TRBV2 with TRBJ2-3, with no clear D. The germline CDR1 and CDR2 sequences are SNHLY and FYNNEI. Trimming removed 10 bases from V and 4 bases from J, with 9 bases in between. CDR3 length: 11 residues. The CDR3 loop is CATHTADTQYF. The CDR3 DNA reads TGTGCCACCCATACGGCAGATACGCAGTATTTT.

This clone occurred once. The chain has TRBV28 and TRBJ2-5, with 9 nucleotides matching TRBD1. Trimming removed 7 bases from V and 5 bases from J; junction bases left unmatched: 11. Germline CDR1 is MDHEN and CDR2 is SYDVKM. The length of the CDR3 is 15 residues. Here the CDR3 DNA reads TGTGCCAGCATCTTCTCACCGGGACAGGGCGAGACCCAGTACTTC. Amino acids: CASIFSPGQGETQYF.